The clone carrying this T cell receptor beta chain was observed once. The antigen is undetermined. This CDR3 is 14 amino acids long. PCR was performed using 60 Vbeta and 13 Jbeta primers. TCRdb's table, derived via immunoSEQ multiplex PCR, lists solely in-frame clones and lacks some. Of around 95,000 clones listed, about 85% are singletons. The data belong to a study of cytomegalovirus exposure and HLA in healthy donors. Study summary: Out of fewer than 400 genotyped donors, about 81% belonged to the Caucasian-associated ancestry cluster. Regarding the study as a whole: In a later analysis, donors in an Asian-associated ancestry cluster reportedly had fewer N-insertions in productive TCRs than the cohort mean.

This chain links TRBV21-1 with TRBJ1-1. TRBV21-1 counts as a pseudogene. Sequencing input: PBMCs. The receptor's source is a female donor in good health and CMV-seropositive. CDR3 nucleotides: TGTGCCAGAGATCGCGGGACGGTCAACACTGAAGCTTTCTTT. This sequence encodes CARDRGTVNTEAFF.